This TCR beta chain was found in a study of blood T cell repertoires in COVID-19. Study in general: Collection of acute and convalescent COVID-19 samples took place in the United States, Italy and Spain.

In its sample, this clone was seen a few times. The length of the CDR3 is 20 residues. Trimming took 2 bases from V and 1 from J; bases not matched to a gene: 18. The V gene's germline CDR1 is LGHNA and CDR2 YSLEER. In the original analysis: Reference gene primer amplification gave nucleated cell count estimates. Clones were read by immunoSEQ multiplex PCR, and TCRdb kept only the in-frame ones, dropping some. The V and J calls and clone size were taken over from that table, and D and trimming were inferred from the DNA. This table holds 180,000 or so clones, roughly four fifths found once. Sequencing was done on a sample of peripheral blood. The receptor was isolated from a middle-aged man who had recovered from COVID-19. The J gene is TRBJ2-5, the V gene TRBV4-3, with 8 positions matching TRBD2. This CDR3 is CASSQKPFTSGLGGQETQYF. CDR3 nucleotide sequence: TGCGCCAGCAGCCAAAAACCGTTTACTAGCGGCCTAGGGGGCCAAGAGACCCAGTACTTC.